A single sample gave rise to the 6 T cell receptor beta chains below, sequenced in a study of response to subunit inactivated influenza vaccine. TCRdb passed the RT-PCR reads through MiXCR, listing each CDR3 protein once. The sample carries fewer than 650,000 distinct CDR3 sequences, 13% recorded once. The input for sequencing was PBMCs from blood, taken more than 35 days after vaccination. Receptors originate from a man aged 50 to 60 who received an inactivated influenza vaccine.

This clonotype was counted at least ten times. The chain uses TRBV7-2 and TRBJ2-7; weak D call: TRBD1 (5 bases). CDR1 is SGHTA, CDR2 FQGNSA, per germline. The V gene lost 4 bases and the J gene lost 3 bases, with 22 bases spanning the gap. The CDR3 totals 17 residues. CDR3 sequence: CASSSKKTGTWVYEQYF. In nucleotides, the CDR3 is TGTGCCAGCAGCTCAAAGAAAACAGGTACCTGGGTCTACGAGCAGTACTTC.

V usage is TRBV4-2 and J usage is TRBJ1-1; D is perhaps TRBD1 (6 bases). CDR3 length: 15 amino acids. Germline V gene data show CDR1 as LGHNA and CDR2 as YNFKEQ. Between the trimmed V and J ends, which lost 1 base and 1 base, there was a span of 10 bases. CDR3 sequence (DNA): TGTGCCAGCAGCCAAGTTGGGACACGGAACACTGAAGCTTTCTTT. Protein: CASSQVGTRNTEAFF.

Many counts were recorded for this clonotype. The chain combines TRBV20-1 with TRBJ2-7, with 11 bases identical to TRBD2. The ends lost 1 base at V and 9 bases at J; junction bases unmatched: 8. The germline V gene has CDR1 DFQATT and CDR2 SNEGSKA (reference sequence). This CDR3 is 14 amino acids long. DNA for the CDR3: TGCAGTGCTAGAGGTGATAGCGGGAGGGCCAGGCAGTACTTC. Amino acids: CSARGDSGRARQYF.

This chain connects TRBV11-2 to TRBJ2-1; D gene unclear. The CDR3 runs to 15 residues. Germline values: CDR1 SGHAT, CDR2 FQNNGV. Trimming removed 6 bases at V and 12 bases at J, with 24 bases between. CDR3 in amino acids: CASSSGPQSVTRQFF. The CDR3 nucleotides read TGTGCCAGCAGTTCCGGGCCCCAATCCGTGACTCGGCAGTTCTTC. Full variable domain (rest looked up from reference TRBV11-2 and TRBJ2-1): EAGVAQSPRYKIIEKRQSVAFWCNPISGHATLYWYQQILGQGPKLLIQFQNNGVVDDSQLPKDRFSAERLKGVDSTLKIQPAKLEDSAVYLCASSSGPQSVTRQFFGPGTRLTVL.

This clonotype was counted a few times. This chain links TRBV29-1 with TRBJ2-1; 12 bases align to TRBD2. Germline loops: CDR1 SQVTM, CDR2 ANQGSEA. Germline trimming cut 7 bases from V and 7 bases from J; bases unmatched to any gene: 8. CDR3 length equals 14 residues. The chain's CDR3 is CSAISGTSGNEQFF. CDR3 coding DNA: TGCAGCGCTATTTCCGGGACTAGCGGGAATGAGCAGTTCTTC.

This clonotype was seen many times. The V and J genes are TRBV5-1 and TRBJ1-1, with 10 bases identical to TRBD1. The CDR3 runs 14 residues. J gave up 8 bases and V 4 bases, and 8 bases lay outside the gene matches. Germline CDR1 reads SGHRS; CDR2 reads YFSETQ. For the CDR3, the DNA is TGCGCCAGCAGCCGAGGACAGGGGGAGTACGAAGCTTTCTTT. Translated, it gives CASSRGQGEYEAFF.